The present T cell receptor (beta chain) was sequenced within a study of technical replicates of blood from four donors (dated by TCRdb to about 2017). In the case of this clone: Its recognized antigen is unknown. Base qualities are not provided; no much larger clone lies one nucleotide away.

Libraries were built with the immunoSEQ multiplex PCR assay. As stored in TCRdb, this immuneACCESS dataset retains in-frame rearrangements with V and J assigned. A fraction of the clones does not appear; measured against another copy, unresolved V genes explain less than half of the discrepancy, and the remainder lacks a known reason. Within this sample are over 45,000 clones, with roughly 92% of them counted one time only. About 3.9% of the sample is taken by the ten largest. V lost 2 bases and J lost 6 bases; the stretch between them is 11 bases long. The CDR3 contains 13 residues, cysteine and phenylalanine counted. The sequence is cut down to CDR3 DNA, 39 bases in frame from base 1. Sequences LNHDA (CDR1) and SQIVND (CDR2) are obtained from the germline V gene (reference sequence).

The sequence links TRBV19 to TRBJ2-7; matching of 5 bases hints at TRBD1 as the D gene. The sample was PBMCs. This TCR was recovered from a human donor in good health. Some clones in this sample may be carry-over from other donors' samples. The DNA reads as follows: TGTGCCAGTAGTATACTAGGGGATGGCGAGCAGTACTTC. It translates to CASSILGDGEQYF. With all but the CDR3 taken from the reference TRBV19 and TRBJ2-7 genes, the full variable domain is: DGGITQSPKYLFRKEGQNVTLSCEQNLNHDAMYWYRQDPGQGLRLIYYSQIVNDFQKGDIAEGYSVSREKKESFPLTVTSAQKNPTAFYLCASSILGDGEQYFGPGTRLTVT.